This passage covers 3 T cell receptor beta chains from one sample sequenced in a study of shared clonotypes between healthy human individuals. Clones were read by immunoSEQ multiplex PCR, and TCRdb kept only the in-frame ones, dropping some. The table shows some 2.4 million clones, with roughly 93% occurring only once. The sample was naive CD4+ T cells from PBMCs. The sample's subset: CD45RA+ positively selected. These TCRs come from a man younger than 35 in good health. Some clones in this sample may be carry-over from other donors' samples.

This chain's CDR3 is CAWSIADETEQYF. DNA for the CDR3: TGTGCCTGGAGTATTGCAGACGAGACCGAGCAGTACTTC. J is TRBJ2-5 and V is TRBV30; D not resolved. Matching the DNA end better, TRBJ2-7 makes the J call doubtful. CDR1 and CDR2 (germline): GTSNPN, SVGIG (reference sequence). The CDR3 is 13 residues long.

The chain employs TRBV9 and TRBJ2-7, with a tentative D call TRBD1 (6 bases). Trimming shortened V by 3 bases and J by 3 bases, and 10 bases separated the two germline ends. This CDR3 spans 13 amino acids. From germline, CDR1 is SGDLS and CDR2 YYNGEE. The CDR3 DNA reads as TGTGCCAGCAGCGCGCAACAGGGCTACGAGCAGTACTTC. It is translated as CASSAQQGYEQYF.

The CDR3 DNA follows: TGTGCCAGTAGCCGGGGACTAGCGGGAGGGCTTTACAATGAGCAGTTCTTC. This codes for CASSRGLAGGLYNEQFF. The chain is built from TRBV19 and TRBJ2-1; 16 bases align to TRBD2. Germline CDR1 is LNHDA and CDR2 is SQIVND (reference sequence). The CDR3 totals 17 residues. Germline trimming cut 6 bases from V and 4 bases from J; bases unmatched to any gene: 6. Combining the CDR3 with reference TRBV19 and TRBJ2-1 gives the whole variable domain DGGITQSPKYLFRKEGQNVTLSCEQNLNHDAMYWYRQDPGQGLRLIYYSQIVNDFQKGDIAEGYSVSREKKESFPLTVTSAQKNPTAFYLCASSRGLAGGLYNEQFFGPGTRLTVL.